The rows below give T cell receptor beta chains drawn from one sample of a study of cytomegalovirus exposure and HLA in healthy donors. Libraries were prepared by immunoSEQ multiplex PCR; TCRdb keeps only in-frame clonotypes and omits some of them. This sample carries roughly 250,000 clones, roughly 86% of them seen once, and the ten largest clones take roughly 1.2%. The sample comprised PBMCs. These receptors came from a woman aged 25 to 39 in good health and CMV-seropositive. Each CDR3 is given with its conserved first and last residue. The order of the fields is V gene, CDR3 protein.

V gene: TRBV4-1; CDR3 protein: CASSQPRDRGYEQYF
V gene: TRBV4-2; CDR3 protein: CASSQGRGSGSYEQYF
V gene: TRBV5-6; CDR3 protein: CASSYWDRGQPQHF
V gene: TRBV19; CDR3 protein: CASSGTGVAGANVLTF
V gene: TRBV7-3; CDR3 protein: CASTRQGGIYGYTF
V gene: TRBV10-2; CDR3 protein: CASSLLGGANEKLFF
V gene: TRBV6-1; CDR3 protein: CASSVVNTEAFF
V gene: TRBV20-1; CDR3 protein: CSARLHNEQFF
V gene: TRBV15; CDR3 protein: CATGRAGSGTDTQYF
V gene: TRBV2; CDR3 protein: CATPPGQGAYNEQFF
V gene: TRBV5-1; CDR3 protein: CASSLDDRGSARTGNTIYF
V gene: TRBV27; CDR3 protein: CASTTLGRAGYNEQFF
V gene: TRBV6-1; CDR3 protein: CASNRGSIYEQYF
V gene: TRBV5-1; CDR3 protein: CASSLGGQGIQETQYF
V gene: TRBV30; CDR3 protein: CAWTGPGTSGGAKNIQYF
V gene: TRBV13; CDR3 protein: CASSLASGNEQFF